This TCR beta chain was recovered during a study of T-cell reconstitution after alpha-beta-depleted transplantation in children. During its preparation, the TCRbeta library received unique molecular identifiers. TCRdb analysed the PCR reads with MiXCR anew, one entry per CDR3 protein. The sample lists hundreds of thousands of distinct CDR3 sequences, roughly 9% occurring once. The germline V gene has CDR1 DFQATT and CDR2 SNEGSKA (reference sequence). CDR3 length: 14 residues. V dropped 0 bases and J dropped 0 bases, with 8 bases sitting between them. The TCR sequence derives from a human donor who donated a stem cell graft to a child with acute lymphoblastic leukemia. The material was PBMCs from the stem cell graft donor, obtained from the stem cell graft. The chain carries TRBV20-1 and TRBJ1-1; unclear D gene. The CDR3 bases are TGCAGTGCTAGAGAAAAGGGATTGAACACTGAAGCTTTCTTT. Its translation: CSAREKGLNTEAFF.